This is a list of T cell receptor beta chains from one sample in a study of blood T cell repertoires in COVID-19. Generated by immunoSEQ multiplex PCR, the TCRdb table keeps only in-frame clones and is missing some. The sample lists 540,000 or so clones, about 89% seen once, with 7.8% in the top ten. Sequencing was performed on peripheral blood. The receptors shown here come from a woman in her forties or fifties with COVID-19, enrolled during active disease. Both conserved end residues are part of each CDR3. The D gene is left open where the match is weak. Some rows have no size entry. The others give once, few or many, or a class for an expanded clone.

>once|14|TRBJ2-3|TRBV11-3|-
TGTGCCAGCAGCTTCTCCGGGACAACAGATACGCAGTATTTT
CASSFSGTTDTQYF
>-|17|TRBJ2-3|TRBV10-3|TRBD2
TGTGCCACCGGGAGGAGTGGCGGGACGGGAGGGACAGATACGCAGTATTTT
CATGRSGGTGGTDTQYF
>-|14|TRBJ1-6|TRBV2|-
TGTGCCAGCAGGGGGGGAAATTCAATTGCACCCCTCCACTTT
CASRGGNSIAPLHF
>-|14|TRBJ2-2|TRBV6-2/TRBV6-3|-
TGTGCCAGCAGCCCCACAGGGAACACCGGGGAGCTGTTTTTT
CASSPTGNTGELFF
>-|16|TRBJ1-1|TRBV5-1|-
TGCGCCAGCAGCAAATCTGACAGGTCCCTAAACACTGAAGCTTTCTTT
CASSKSDRSLNTEAFF
>-|13|TRBJ2-7|TRBV6-5|TRBD1
TGTGCCAGCAGCTTACAGGGGCGATACGAGCAGTACTTC
CASSLQGRYEQYF
>-|14|TRBJ2-1|TRBV5-1|TRBD1
TGCGCCAGCAGCCAAGGACAGGGCGGGGATGAGCAGTTCTTC
CASSQGQGGDEQFF
>few|15|TRBJ1-2|TRBV6-2/TRBV6-3|-
TGTGCCAGCAGTTACTCAAGACAGTCCATCTATGGCTACACCTTC
CASSYSRQSIYGYTF
>-|15|TRBJ1-1|TRBV2|TRBD1
TGTGCCAGCAGCGACCCGGGACAGGGGAACACTGAAGCTTTCTTT
CASSDPGQGNTEAFF
>-|13|TRBJ1-2|TRBV3-1/TRBV3-2|-
TGTGCCAGCAGGGATTTCGGGTCGTATGGCTACACCTTC
CASRDFGSYGYTF
>-|15|TRBJ2-7|TRBV11-2|-
TGTGCCAGCAGCCCAGCTCCTAGCGAGTCCTACGAGCAGTACTTC
CASSPAPSESYEQYF
>-|15|TRBJ2-1|TRBV9|TRBD2
TGTGCCAGCAGCGACCGCAGCGGGGTTCGGGATGAGCAGTTCTTC
CASSDRSGVRDEQFF
>-|12|TRBJ1-1|TRBV19|-
TGTGCCAGTAATTGGGTAGGCGGTGAAGCTTTCTTT
CASNWVGGEAFF
>-|13|TRBJ1-1|TRBV27|-
TGTGCCAGCAGTTTCGCCGGCCAGGGTGAAGCTTTCTTT
CASSFAGQGEAFF
>few|13|TRBJ1-5|TRBV29-1|-
TGCAGCGTGAAGTTATCGGGGGATCAGCCCCAGCATTTT
CSVKLSGDQPQHF
>-|14|TRBJ1-2|TRBV15|-
TGTGCCACCAGCAGAGAGGGGCAGGGGTATGGCTACACCTTC
CATSREGQGYGYTF
>-|10|TRBJ1-2|TRBV6-5|-
TGTGCCAGCAGTTGGCAAGGCTACACCTTC
CASSWQGYTF
>-|14|TRBJ1-1|TRBV10-3|-
TGTGCCATCAGTAGCGGGGCGTCGAACACTGAAGCTTTCTTT
CAISSGASNTEAFF
>-|15|TRBJ2-1|TRBV2|TRBD1
TGTGCCAGCAGAGACGGACAGGGGGTTTGGAATGAGCAGTTCTTC
CASRDGQGVWNEQFF
>-|15|TRBJ1-2|TRBV18|-
TGTGCCAGCTCGACGGGACAAGTATTTAACTATGGCTACACCTTC
CASSTGQVFNYGYTF
>once|17|TRBJ2-5|TRBV25-1|-
TGTGCCAGCAGTGAATCAGGGGCAGGGACGTACCAAGAGACCCAGTACTTC
CASSESGAGTYQETQYF
>once|13|TRBJ1-1|TRBV29-1|-
TGCAGCGTTGAATGGGGGGGTCACACTGAAGCTTTCTTT
CSVEWGGHTEAFF
>-|14|TRBJ1-1|TRBV24-1|TRBD1
TGTGCCACCAGTGACCGGACAGGGGGCGCAGAAGCTTTCTTT
CATSDRTGGAEAFF
>-|11|TRBJ1-1|TRBV28|-
TGTGCCAGCAGTCGGCAGGGACTAGCTTTCTTT
CASSRQGLAFF
>-|15|TRBJ1-2|TRBV27|TRBD1
TGTGCCAGCAGTTTCGCGGGACAGGGGGCGCGGGGCTACACCTTC
CASSFAGQGARGYTF